Reported below is one T cell receptor beta chain. Its antigen is currently unknown. The record originates from a study of shared clonotypes between healthy human individuals. The study, taken as a whole, reports: Relative to clonotypes present in all four donors, those not shared had lower generation probabilities.

Assay used: immunoSEQ multiplex PCR; TCRdb lists only in-frame clones, some missing. The repertoire holds 2 million or so clones, with 90% to 95% as singletons. Trimming stripped 4 bases from V and 2 bases from J, with 13 bases between. The germline V gene has CDR1 SGHTA and CDR2 FQGTGA. The CDR3 totals 15 residues. There were no recent acute infections or vaccinations among the donors, who were healthy HIV-negative adults. This TCR was recovered from a man younger than 35 in good health. J is TRBJ2-3 and V is TRBV7-3, with D perhaps TRBD2 (6 bases). Sequenced input: naive CD4+ T cells sorted from blood. The subset: CD45RA+ positively selected. The CDR3 loop reads CASSSTGTSTDTQYF. CDR3 DNA sequence: TGTGCCAGCAGCTCAACCGGGACTTCCACAGATACGCAGTATTTT.